This note documents a single T cell receptor (beta chain) sequence. This specimen comes from a study of early T cells in non-severe SARS-CoV-2 infection. Turning to the study itself: Sequencing of bulk RNA from unsorted whole blood was done, without chain pairing.

Germline CDR1 is MNHNY and CDR2 is SVGAGI (reference sequence). This CDR3 region has 12 residues. Trimming took off 5 bases at V and 2 bases at J, with 4 bases between the two ends. Molecules of cDNA were individually given unique molecular identifiers that were attached to them. A single record per CDR3 protein comes from TCRdb applying MiXCR to the 5' RACE reads. The data contain about 71,000 distinct CDR3 sequences, 9.5% to 15% of them seen just once; the ten biggest clones take up roughly 2.6%. This TCR was recovered from an adult who was a healthcare worker with PCR-confirmed SARS-CoV-2 infection or an uninfected control (not recorded which). The sample consisted of whole blood, taken at baseline. The rearrangement joins TRBV6-6 to TRBJ1-5; D not certain. The CDR3 loop reads CASSGGNQPQHF. The CDR3 region has the DNA TGTGCCAGCAGTGGGGGCAATCAGCCCCAGCATTTT.